One and the same sample provided the 20 T cell receptor beta chains below, sequenced in a study of shared clonotypes between healthy human individuals. The protocol was immunoSEQ multiplex PCR, while the TCRdb copy is restricted to in-frame clones and leaves out a portion. In the table there are about 79,000 clones, around 57% of which are singletons. What was sequenced was memory CD8+ T cells sorted from blood. Subset denoted: CD45RO+ cells pooled with CCR7-negative TemRA cells. All receptors come from a man younger than 40 in good health.

This chain uses TRBV9 with TRBJ2-6; D ambiguous. Germline V lookup: CDR1 SGDLS, CDR2 YYNGEE. The CDR3 loop spans 17 amino acids. The V gene lost 3 bases and the J gene lost 4 bases, with 17 bases spanning the gap. The CDR3 region is CASSAAPASTGANVLTF. The CDR3 DNA is TGTGCCAGCAGCGCCGCCCCAGCGAGTACCGGGGCCAACGTCCTGACTTTC.

This rearrangement joins TRBV6-5 to TRBJ2-7; D is perhaps TRBD1 (5 bases). Trimming left V 8 bases short and J 0 bases short, with 17 bases between. The germline gives CDR1 MNHEY, CDR2 SVGAGI. The CDR3 totals 15 residues. Written as DNA, the CDR3 is TGTGCCAGCGAGTGGAAGGGGTCTAGCTCCTACGAGCAGTACTTC. Protein product: CASEWKGSSSYEQYF.

The chain recombines TRBV27 with TRBJ2-3; D is ambiguous. The CDR3 extends over 13 amino acids. Trimming removed 3 bases from V and 4 bases from J, with 8 bases in between. CDR1 is MNHEY and CDR2 is SMNVEV in the germline V gene (reference sequence). The CDR3 bases are TGTGCCAGCAGTTTTAACTATGCAGATACGCAGTATTTT. Encoded protein: CASSFNYADTQYF.

The rearrangement links TRBV7-9 to TRBJ2-1, with 9 bases identical to TRBD2. Trimming took 3 bases from V and 8 from J; bases not matched to a gene: 11. CDR3 length equals 16 residues. Germline V gene data show CDR1 as SEHNR and CDR2 as FQNEAQ (reference sequence). DNA for the CDR3: TGTGCCAGCAGCTTGGCGGGAAGCGGGAGGTGGGATGAGCAGTTCTTC. It translates to CASSLAGSGRWDEQFF.

The V gene is TRBV6-1, the J gene TRBJ1-1; 7 bases are shared with TRBD1. Germline CDR1 is MNHNS and CDR2 is SASEGT. Unmatched junction bases numbered 8, after V lost 3 bases and J lost 1 base. There are 16 residues in the CDR3. CDR3 amino acids: CASSDLAGTENTEAFF. For the CDR3, the DNA is TGTGCCAGCAGTGACCTTGCCGGGACAGAGAACACTGAAGCTTTCTTT.

This clone occurred many times. The gene calls are TRBV30 and TRBJ2-1; TRBD1 agrees at 8 bases. This CDR3 is 14 amino acids long. Trimming at V came to 5 bases and at J to 9 bases, leaving 12 bases not matched to a gene. From germline, CDR1 is GTSNPN and CDR2 SVGIG (reference sequence). Here the CDR3 reads CAWGAGQGRSEQFF. The DNA for the CDR3 is TGTGCCTGGGGGGCCGGACAGGGTAGGAGTGAGCAGTTCTTC.

The DNA for the CDR3 is TGTGCCAGCAGCTTGCGTGGAGATCCGGAGCAGTACTTC. The encoded protein is CASSLRGDPEQYF. This chain connects TRBV5-8 to TRBJ2-7; D is ambiguous. The CDR3 extends over 13 amino acids. The V end was cut by 1 base, the J end by 7 bases, with 12 bases between. Germline CDR1 and CDR2: SGHTS and YDEGEE.

This clone has at least ten counts. The chain couples TRBV10-2 to TRBJ2-1; D remains ambiguous. Germline V gives CDR1 WSHSY, CDR2 SAAADI. This CDR3 has 12 residues. The V and J ends lost 2 bases and 8 bases respectively, with 7 bases between them. CDR3 loop: CASSEIIYEQFF. In DNA, the CDR3 is TGCGCCAGCAGTGAGATTATATATGAGCAGTTCTTC.

This clone came up a few times. This chain links TRBV27 with TRBJ2-3; 10 bases fit TRBD1. The germline V gene has CDR1 MNHEY and CDR2 SMNVEV (reference sequence). The CDR3 totals 15 residues. J lost 4 bases, V lost 8 bases, and 9 bases had no gene match. CDR3 sequence: CASGLGQGRPDTQYF. CDR3 bases: TGTGCCAGCGGATTGGGACAGGGGAGGCCAGATACGCAGTATTTT.

The chain combines TRBV6-5 with TRBJ2-1; 11 bases agree with TRBD1. The ends lost 5 bases at V and 9 bases at J; junction bases unmatched: 3. Per germline, CDR1 MNHEY and CDR2 SVGAGI. This CDR3 region has 13 residues. CDR3 region: CASSRDRGIEQFF. DNA of the CDR3: TGTGCCAGCAGTCGGGACAGGGGGATTGAGCAGTTCTTC.

The chain employs TRBV9 and TRBJ2-1; 8 bases match TRBD2. The CDR3 length is 18 residues. Germline V lookup: CDR1 SGDLS, CDR2 YYNGEE. The V gene end was trimmed by 4 bases and the J gene end by 6 bases; junction bases not matched to a gene: 18. This chain's CDR3 is CASSPGAWVAGNGNEQFF. The CDR3 nucleotides read TGTGCCAGCAGCCCGGGAGCTTGGGTAGCGGGGAATGGCAATGAGCAGTTCTTC.

This chain connects TRBV18 to TRBJ2-1; maybe TRBD1 (5 bases). The CDR3 runs 15 residues. Trimming took 0 bases from V and 2 from J, leaving 8 bases between them. CDR1 KGHSH and CDR2 LQKENI come from the germline V gene. CDR3 in DNA: TGTGCCAGCTCACCACCAGGGGTACCCTACAATGAGCAGTTCTTC. It translates to CASSPPGVPYNEQFF.

CDR3 nucleotides: TGTGCCAGCAGCTTGGATGCTAGCGCTACAGCAGATACGCAGTATTTT. Protein sequence: CASSLDASATADTQYF. The gene calls are TRBV5-5 and TRBJ2-3, with a weak D call TRBD2 (6 bases). The germline gives CDR1 SGHKS, CDR2 YYEKEE (reference sequence). Trimming took 0 bases from V and 4 from J, leaving 15 bases between them. The CDR3 sequence is 16 residues long.

The chain joins TRBV5-4 to TRBJ1-1; no reliable D call. The CDR3 runs to 20 residues. V shed 0 bases and J shed 5 bases, with 29 bases lying between them. CDR1 SGHNT and CDR2 YYREEE come from the germline V gene (reference sequence). In DNA form, the CDR3 reads TGTGCCAGCAGCTTGGTGGGGTTGGAGGGAAGGAGAGCGTGGAATACTGAAGCTTTCTTT. It codes for CASSLVGLEGRRAWNTEAFF.

The rearrangement links TRBV7-8 to TRBJ2-5, with D hard to call. CDR1 is SGHVS and CDR2 is FQNEAQ in the germline V gene. V was trimmed by 10 bases and J by 5 bases, leaving 17 bases between them. CDR3 length: 13 residues. The CDR3 protein is CANSKRSWETQYF. CDR3 nucleotides: TGTGCCAACTCGAAACGGTCGTGGGAGACCCAGTACTTC.

The V gene is TRBV20-1, the J gene TRBJ2-7; D is unclear. The V and J ends lost 2 bases and 2 bases respectively, with 4 bases between them. The CDR3 totals 11 residues. Germline V lookup: CDR1 DFQATT, CDR2 SNEGSKA (reference sequence). In nucleotides, the CDR3 is TGCAGTGCTAGATTTCCCTACGAGCAGTACTTC. Translating it yields CSARFPYEQYF.

This clone was found many times. This rearrangement joins TRBV10-2 to TRBJ2-3, with D possibly being TRBD1 or TRBD2 (6 bases each). This CDR3 comprises 12 residues. V gave up 8 bases and J gave up 7 bases, with 13 bases separating them. The germline gives CDR1 WSHSY, CDR2 SAAADI. The CDR3 DNA reads TGCGCCAGCGGGGGGACAAACCATACGCAGTATTTT. The encoded protein is CASGGTNHTQYF.

The chain has TRBV27 and TRBJ2-1; D tentatively fits TRBD1 or TRBD2 (6 bases each). The CDR3 length is 16 residues. V was cut by 6 bases and J by 4 bases, with 19 bases left in between. Germline lookup yields CDR1 MNHEY and CDR2 SMNVEV (reference sequence). The chain's CDR3 is CASSSRGGRVYNEQFF. CDR3 nucleotides: TGTGCCAGCAGCTCCCGAGGGGGGAGAGTGTACAATGAGCAGTTCTTC.

The table lists this clone with a few counts. V and J are TRBV7-9 and TRBJ1-4; 7 bases are a match to TRBD1. This CDR3 region has 15 residues. V dropped 5 bases and J dropped 5; count of bases not matched to a gene: 8. Germline V CDR1 and CDR2: SEHNR, FQNEAQ (reference sequence). The CDR3 loop reads CASSDPGTVNEKLFF. The CDR3 DNA sequence: TGTGCCAGCAGCGATCCCGGGACAGTGAATGAAAAACTGTTTTTT.

In this sample, this clone turned up a few times. V usage is TRBV6-5 and J usage is TRBJ1-2; D is uncertain. The CDR3 totals 12 residues. Germline CDR1 reads MNHEY; CDR2 reads SVGAGI. The V end was cut by 6 bases, the J end by 2 bases, with 7 bases between. The CDR3 spells CASRALNYGYTF. The CDR3 DNA reads TGTGCCAGCAGGGCACTGAACTATGGCTACACCTTC.